This paragraph covers one T cell receptor beta chain sequence. This sample was taken from a study of cytotoxic CD8 clonotypes in ibrutinib-treated CLL. TCRdb's table, derived via immunoSEQ multiplex PCR, lists solely in-frame clones and lacks some. The data contain fewer than 400,000 clones, roughly 71% of them singletons. Between the trimmed V and J ends, which lost 1 base and 5 bases, there was a span of 10 bases. In germline, CDR1 is SGHRS, CDR2 YFSETQ. The CDR3 runs to 14 residues. The chain carries TRBV5-1 and TRBJ2-1; D may be TRBD2 (5 bases). The TCR comes from a human donor with chronic lymphocytic leukemia. Specimen: PBMCs, collected after 36 months of ibrutinib treatment. The CDR3 region is CASSLRTRHNEQFF. The CDR3 region has the DNA TGCGCCAGCAGCTTGCGTACTAGACACAATGAGCAGTTCTTC.